The present entry profiles one T cell receptor beta chain with its context. V was shortened by 3 bases and J by 4 bases, with 7 bases between the two germline ends. The V gene's germline CDR1 is MRHNA and CDR2 SNTAGT. CDR3 size: 13 residues. The source of the sample is a study of control samples from healthy donors and cancer patients. The protocol was immunoSEQ multiplex PCR, while the TCRdb copy is restricted to in-frame clones and leaves out a portion. The sample lists around 180,000 clones, about 91% occurring once. The source of this sequence is a woman aged 25 to 39 in good health. The chain uses TRBV6-4 and TRBJ1-5; the D is unclear. Sample: blood. The CDR3: CASSEQENQPQHF. CDR3 bases: TGTGCCAGCAGTGAGCAGGAGAATCAGCCCCAGCATTTT.